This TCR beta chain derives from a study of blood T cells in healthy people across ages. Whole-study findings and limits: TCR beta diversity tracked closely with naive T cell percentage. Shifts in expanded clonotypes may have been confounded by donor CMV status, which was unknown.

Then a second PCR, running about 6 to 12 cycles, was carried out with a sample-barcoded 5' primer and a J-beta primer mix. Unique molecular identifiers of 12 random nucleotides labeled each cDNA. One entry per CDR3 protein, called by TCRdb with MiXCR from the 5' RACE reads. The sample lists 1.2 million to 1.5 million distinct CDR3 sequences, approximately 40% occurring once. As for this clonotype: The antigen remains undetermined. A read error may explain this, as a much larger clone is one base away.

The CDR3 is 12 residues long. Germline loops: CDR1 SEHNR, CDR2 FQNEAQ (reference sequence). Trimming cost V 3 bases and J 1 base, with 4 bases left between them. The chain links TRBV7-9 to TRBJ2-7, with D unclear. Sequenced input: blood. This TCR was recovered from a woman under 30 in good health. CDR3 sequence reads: CASSFVSYEQYF. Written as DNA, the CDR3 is TGTGCCAGCAGCTTTGTGTCCTACGAGCAGTACTTC.